The next 27 T cell receptor beta chains were all read from a single sample in a study of naive and memory T cell subsets. Findings of the study overall: Possibly reflecting memory cells re-expressing CD45RA, a few larger clonotypes occurred in naive repertoires, especially CD8.

Two oligonucleotides, mixed equimolar, formed the beta constant-region primer covering TRBC1 and TRBC2. Nested alpha and beta constant-region primers with the SP2 primer drove four PCR rounds on ligated cDNA. Each CDR3 protein gets one entry after TCRdb re-called the UMI-ligation and nested PCR reads with MiXCR. The data show approximately 100,000 distinct CDR3 sequences, roughly 14% seen once. For these TCRs, the target antigens are not known. The specimen was naive CD8+ T cells from blood. The receptors were sampled from a human donor in good health.

This clonotype was seen more than once but under ten times. The gene calls are TRBV13 and TRBJ2-1, with unresolved D. The germline V and J ends were trimmed by 0 bases and 0 bases, with 6 bases remaining between them. Germline values: CDR1 PRHDT, CDR2 FYEKMQ (reference sequence). The CDR3 spans 15 residues. The CDR3 region is CASSLGVGSYNEQFF. In DNA, the CDR3 is TGTGCCAGCAGCTTAGGAGTGGGCTCCTACAATGAGCAGTTCTTC.

This clonotype showed up just a few times. The V gene is TRBV20-1, the J gene TRBJ2-7; D possibly corresponds to TRBD2 (6 bases). In germline, CDR1 is DFQATT, CDR2 SNEGSKA (reference sequence). V was trimmed by 4 bases and J by 2 bases, leaving 18 bases between them. This CDR3 is 15 amino acids long. The CDR3 DNA reads as TGCAGTGCTACCCTTGGGACGGGAGCTGCCTACGAGCAGTACTTC. Translated, it gives CSATLGTGAAYEQYF.

This clonotype was observed at least ten times. The chain is built from TRBV29-1 and TRBJ2-7, with 11 nucleotides matching TRBD2. Unmatched junction bases numbered 3, after V lost 4 bases and J lost 4 bases. The CDR3 covers 13 residues. Germline V CDR1 and CDR2: SQVTM, ANQGSEA. The CDR3 region is CSVVPSGRYEQYF. The DNA of the CDR3 is TGCAGCGTTGTGCCTAGCGGGAGGTACGAGCAGTACTTC.

The chain recombines TRBV12-3 or TRBV12-4 with TRBJ1-5; the D is unclear. V was cut by 10 bases and J by 4 bases, with 14 bases left in between. The CDR3 runs to 13 residues. DNA for the CDR3: TGTGCCACCAGCTTTAGGCAAAATCAGCCCCAGCATTTT. The encoded protein is CATSFRQNQPQHF.

Only a few counts were recorded for this clonotype. The rearrangement uses TRBV7-8 and TRBJ2-3, with D possibly TRBD1 on 7 matching bases. Trimming took 5 bases from V and 4 from J, leaving 16 bases between them. This CDR3 contains 15 residues. Germline lookup yields CDR1 SGHVS and CDR2 FQNEAQ. CDR3 in amino acids: CASSKKTGRSDTQYF. The CDR3 DNA reads as TGTGCCAGCAGCAAAAAGACAGGGAGGTCAGATACGCAGTATTTT.

Details on this clonotype: One end of the junction is discordant with germline, which a read error may explain. V and J are TRBV20-1 and TRBJ2-7; D is undetermined. From germline, CDR1 is DFQATT and CDR2 SNEGSKA (reference sequence). There are 13 residues in the CDR3. The CDR3 nucleotides read TGCAGTGCTAGAGATGTGGTCGCCCACGAGCAGCACTTC. As protein: CSARDVVAHEQHF.

This clonotype appeared a few times. The chain carries TRBV6-2 or TRBV6-3 and TRBJ2-1, with 10 nucleotides matching TRBD2. Unmatched junction bases numbered 8, after V lost 6 bases and J lost 9 bases. The germline V gene encodes CDR1 MNHEY and CDR2 SVGEGT. The CDR3 runs to 14 residues. The CDR3 nucleotides read TGTGCCAGCAGCCCGGGACTAGCGTCGGGTGAGCAGTTCTTC. Its translation: CASSPGLASGEQFF.

This clonotype was observed many times. The V call is TRBV29-1, the J call TRBJ2-1; possibly TRBD2 for D (6 bases). The CDR3 has 14 residues. CDR1 SQVTM and CDR2 ANQGSEA come from the germline V gene. Trimming took 7 bases from V and 0 from J, leaving 13 bases between them. The CDR3 sequence is CSALPGDSYNEQFF. DNA of the CDR3: TGCAGCGCCCTGCCGGGAGACTCCTACAATGAGCAGTTCTTC.

This clonotype occurred a few times. The V and J genes are TRBV7-9 and TRBJ2-6, with TRBD2 matching 8 bases. This CDR3 has 16 residues. Germline CDR1 SEHNR, CDR2 FQNEAQ (reference sequence). V shed 5 bases, J shed 3 bases, and the junction held 6 bases outside the gene matches. This chain's CDR3 is CASSLAGGNGANVLTF. CDR3 in DNA: TGTGCCAGCAGCCTGGCGGGGGGCAATGGGGCCAACGTCCTGACTTTC.

The chain is built from TRBV12-3 or TRBV12-4 and TRBJ2-5, with TRBD2 as a possible D gene (6 bases). The CDR3 runs to 13 residues. V was shortened by 1 base and J by 4 bases, with 7 bases between the two germline ends. CDR3 nucleotides: TGTGCCAGCAGTTTAGTGGAGGGAGAGACCCAGTACTTC. It translates to CASSLVEGETQYF.

This clonotype was seen a handful of times. V and J are TRBV4-3 and TRBJ2-5, with D possibly matching TRBD1 (6 bases). Trimming took 0 bases from V and 7 from J, leaving 12 bases between them. This CDR3 region has 14 residues. Germline lookup yields CDR1 LGHNA and CDR2 YSLEER. This chain's CDR3 is CASSQDRGQWTQYF. CDR3 bases: TGCGCCAGCAGCCAAGACAGGGGCCAGTGGACCCAGTACTTC.

This clonotype was observed a few times. The genes are TRBV7-2 and TRBJ2-5, with D possibly matching TRBD2 (5 bases). The V end lost 1 base, the J end lost 8 bases, and 17 bases lay between the germline ends. CDR3 length: 15 residues. Germline-derived CDR1 and CDR2 are SGHTA and FQGNSA. The CDR3 bases are TGTGCCAGCAGCTTAGGGTTTAGGGAACTAGATACCCAGTACTTC. Translating it yields CASSLGFRELDTQYF.

This clonotype was counted many times. The rearrangement uses TRBV5-4 and TRBJ1-2; TRBD1 agrees at 9 bases. J was trimmed by 3 bases and V by 4 bases; bases with no gene match: 7. The CDR3 loop spans 15 amino acids. Germline lookup yields CDR1 SGHNT and CDR2 YYREEE (reference sequence). The CDR3 sequence is CASSLEGQGYYGYTF. The CDR3 bases are TGTGCCAGCAGCCTGGAGGGACAGGGATACTATGGCTACACCTTC.

This rearrangement joins TRBV12-3 or TRBV12-4 to TRBJ2-1; D gene ambiguous. This CDR3 contains 14 residues. The V gene lost 5 bases and the J gene lost 2 bases, with 10 bases spanning the gap. CDR3 protein: CASSIPGPYNEQFF. The CDR3 DNA sequence: TGTGCCAGCAGTATCCCCGGGCCCTACAATGAGCAGTTCTTC.

This sequence joins TRBV6-6 and TRBJ2-2; D is unclear. Looked up from germline, CDR1 is MNHNY and CDR2 is SVGAGI (reference sequence). This CDR3 has 17 amino acids. V was shortened by 7 bases and J by 5 bases, with 23 bases between the two germline ends. This CDR3 is CASTHTVALISTGELFF. CDR3 coding DNA: TGTGCCAGCACTCATACCGTGGCTCTGATATCGACCGGGGAGCTGTTTTTT.

This clonotype was found many times. The rearrangement joins TRBV28 to TRBJ2-7; D possibly uses TRBD1 or TRBD2 (6 bases each). CDR3 length: 16 amino acids. V lost 3 bases and J 4 bases, leaving 19 bases between the germline ends. Germline CDR1 is MDHEN and CDR2 is SYDVKM. CDR3 bases: TGTGCCAGCAGTTTGTTTGGGGGGCGGGGTGTGTACGAGCAGTACTTC. Amino acids: CASSLFGGRGVYEQYF.

This clonotype has at least ten counts. The chain employs TRBV4-3 and TRBJ1-2; TRBD1 might be the D (6 bases). V was trimmed by 2 bases and J by 4 bases, leaving 32 bases between them. Per the germline V gene, CDR1 is LGHNA and CDR2 is YSLEER. The CDR3 totals 21 residues. CDR3 coding DNA: TGCGCCAGCAGCCAAACGATGGCTAGGGCCGGGACATCCATCCGGGGCTATGGCTACACCTTC. It codes for CASSQTMARAGTSIRGYGYTF.

This clonotype was picked up a small number of times. J is TRBJ1-2 and V is TRBV10-3, with a possible D match to TRBD1 (6 bases). The CDR3 is 13 residues long. Germline V gene sequence: CDR1 ENHRY, CDR2 SYGVKD. With 10 bases removed from V and 9 bases from J, the gap between germline ends came to 21 bases. CDR3 amino acids: CATQQQGFPSYTF. The CDR3, as DNA: TGTGCCACCCAACAACAGGGTTTCCCCAGCTACACCTTC.

The V gene is TRBV20-1, the J gene TRBJ2-1; 12 bases align to TRBD2. The CDR3 contains 16 residues. Germline loops: CDR1 DFQATT, CDR2 SNEGSKA (reference sequence). V gave up 2 bases and J gave up 6 bases; unmatched junction bases: 8. The CDR3 is CSARLAGGPGGNEQFF. The CDR3, as DNA: TGCAGTGCTAGACTAGCGGGGGGGCCTGGTGGCAATGAGCAGTTCTTC.

The rearrangement links TRBV20-1 to TRBJ2-3; TRBD1 matches at 7 bases. V lost 2 bases and J lost 5; bases outside the gene matches: 25. Per the germline V gene, CDR1 is DFQATT and CDR2 is SNEGSKA (reference sequence). This CDR3 is built from 20 residues. CDR3 sequence: CSARLPQGVTTLDGKDTQYF. The CDR3 coding sequence is TGCAGTGCTAGACTGCCCCAGGGGGTCACAACCCTAGACGGTAAAGATACGCAGTATTTT.

This clonotype was found a few times. V is TRBV28 and J is TRBJ2-3, with D unresolved. Germline CDR1 is MDHEN and CDR2 is SYDVKM. Trimming took off 6 bases at V and 4 bases at J, with 11 bases between the two ends. This CDR3 region has 13 residues. CDR3 residues: CASSPFLSDTQYF. The CDR3 DNA reads as TGTGCCAGCAGCCCTTTTTTGTCAGATACGCAGTATTTT.

This clonotype was picked up many times. The V gene is TRBV29-1, the J gene TRBJ2-3; the D gene is possibly TRBD1 (5 bases). The length of the CDR3 is 11 residues. Trimming took 7 bases from V and 8 from J, leaving 13 bases between them. Germline-derived CDR1 and CDR2 are SQVTM and ANQGSEA. The CDR3 nucleotides read TGCAGCGATCTAGGGCAGGGTACGCAGTATTTT. It yields the protein CSDLGQGTQYF.

The chain uses TRBV4-2 and TRBJ1-2; D ambiguous. The CDR3 is 15 amino acids. Germline V CDR1 and CDR2: LGHNA, YNFKEQ. V was cut by 0 bases and J by 2 bases, with 10 bases left in between. The CDR3 region has the DNA TGTGCCAGCAGCCAAGATGGCCAGCAAAACTATGGCTACACCTTC. Translated: CASSQDGQQNYGYTF.

This clonotype came up a few times. The V call is TRBV3-1, the J call TRBJ2-7; a weak D match, TRBD2 (5 bases). Trimming removed 7 bases at V and 2 bases at J, with 15 bases between. There are 14 residues in the CDR3. Germline CDR1 LGHDT, CDR2 YNNKEL (reference sequence). The DNA for the CDR3 is TGTGCCAGCATGCGGGCAGCATACCCCTACGAGCAGTACTTC. This sequence encodes CASMRAAYPYEQYF.

This clonotype was seen a few times. The rearrangement links TRBV4-3 to TRBJ1-2; 10 nucleotides match TRBD1. Germline CDR1 is LGHNA and CDR2 is YSLEER. The CDR3 totals 15 residues. V shed 4 bases, J shed 6 bases, and the junction held 8 bases outside the gene matches. The CDR3 region has the DNA TGCGCCAGCAGCCTCTGGACAGGGGGTACAGATGGCTACACCTTC. Translation gives CASSLWTGGTDGYTF.

This clonotype came up a few times. The chain links TRBV3-1 to TRBJ2-3; 10 bases fit TRBD2. In germline, CDR1 is LGHDT, CDR2 YNNKEL (reference sequence). This CDR3 region has 15 residues. V shed 6 bases, J shed 3 bases, and the junction held 6 bases outside the gene matches. CDR3 region: CASRATSGVTDTQYF. CDR3 in DNA: TGTGCCAGCAGGGCCACTAGCGGGGTTACAGATACGCAGTATTTT.

This clonotype was counted a few times. The rearrangement links TRBV6-5 to TRBJ2-7, with unresolved D. The germline CDR1 and CDR2 sequences are MNHEY and SVGAGI. Trimming cost V 5 bases and J 7 bases, with 30 bases left between them. This CDR3 spans 18 amino acids. The CDR3 DNA reads as TGTGCCAGCAGTCGCCTCAGCCGCCGCGAGGATGGGTATGGTGAGCAGTACTTC. It encodes CASSRLSRREDGYGEQYF.